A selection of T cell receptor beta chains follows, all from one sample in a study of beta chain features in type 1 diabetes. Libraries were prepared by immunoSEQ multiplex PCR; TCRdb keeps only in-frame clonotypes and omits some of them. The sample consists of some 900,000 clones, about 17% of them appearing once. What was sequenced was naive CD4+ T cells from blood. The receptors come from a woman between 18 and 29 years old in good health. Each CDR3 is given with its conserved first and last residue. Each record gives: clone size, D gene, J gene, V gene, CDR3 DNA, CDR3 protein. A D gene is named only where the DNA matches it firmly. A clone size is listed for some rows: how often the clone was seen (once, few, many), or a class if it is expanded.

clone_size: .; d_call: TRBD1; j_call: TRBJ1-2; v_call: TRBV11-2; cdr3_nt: TGTGCCAGCAGCTTTACAACAGGGGGCGATGGCTACACCTTC; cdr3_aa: CASSFTTGGDGYTF
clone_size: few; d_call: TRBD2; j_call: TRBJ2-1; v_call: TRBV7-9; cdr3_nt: TGTGCCAGCAGCCCCCTTAGTACGACTAGCGGGACGGACAATGAGCAGTTCTTC; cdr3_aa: CASSPLSTTSGTDNEQFF
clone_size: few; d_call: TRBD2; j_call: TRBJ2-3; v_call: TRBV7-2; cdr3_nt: TGTGCCAGCAGCTCCCTAGCGGGAGGGCCATATACGCAGTATTTT; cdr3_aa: CASSSLAGGPYTQYF
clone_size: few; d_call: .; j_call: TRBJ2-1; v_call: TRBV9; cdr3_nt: TGTGCCAGCAGCGTAGCCGGACGCTCCTGGGATGAGCAGTTCTTC; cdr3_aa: CASSVAGRSWDEQFF
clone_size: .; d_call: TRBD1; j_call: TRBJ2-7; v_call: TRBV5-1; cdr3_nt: TGCGCCAGCAGACAGGCCGGGACAGGGAACGAGCAGTACTTC; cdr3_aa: CASRQAGTGNEQYF
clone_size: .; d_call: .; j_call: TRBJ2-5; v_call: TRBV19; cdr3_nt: TGTGCCAGTAGTATGTTCGGACAAGAGACCCAGTACTTC; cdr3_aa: CASSMFGQETQYF
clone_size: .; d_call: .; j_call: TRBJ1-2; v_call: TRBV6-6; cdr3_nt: TGTGCCAGCAGTGAGGGGGGGAGCCTCTATGGCTACACCTTC; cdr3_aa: CASSEGGSLYGYTF
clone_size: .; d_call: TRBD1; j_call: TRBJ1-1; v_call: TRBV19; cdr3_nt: TGTGCCAGTGCGGACAGGGTCTCTATGAACACTGAAGCTTTCTTT; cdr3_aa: CASADRVSMNTEAFF
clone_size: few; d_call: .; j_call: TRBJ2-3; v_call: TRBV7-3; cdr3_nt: TGTGCCAGCAGAGGGAGAGGGAGCGCAGATACGCAGTATTTT; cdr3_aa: CASRGRGSADTQYF
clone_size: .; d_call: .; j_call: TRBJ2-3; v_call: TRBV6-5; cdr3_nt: TGTGCCAGCAGTTACCACAATACGCAGTATTTT; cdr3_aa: CASSYHNTQYF
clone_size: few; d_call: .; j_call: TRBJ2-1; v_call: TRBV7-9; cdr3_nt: TGTGCCAGCAGCTTAGCCGGAACCGGGACAGAGCAGTTCTTC; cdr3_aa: CASSLAGTGTEQFF
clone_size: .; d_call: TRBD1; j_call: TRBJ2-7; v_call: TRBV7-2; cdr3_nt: TGTGCCAGCAGCTCCGTCAAGAAGACAGGGCACTACGAGCAGTACTTC; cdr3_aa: CASSSVKKTGHYEQYF
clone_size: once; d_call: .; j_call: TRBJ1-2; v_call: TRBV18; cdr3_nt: TGTGCCAGCTCACCATCCGCGGGCTCTAACTATGGCTACACCTTC; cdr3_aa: CASSPSAGSNYGYTF
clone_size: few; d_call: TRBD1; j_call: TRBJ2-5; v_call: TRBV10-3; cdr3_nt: TGTGCCATCAGTGTCGGGACAGGGTTTTTGGAGACCCAGTACTTC; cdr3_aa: CAISVGTGFLETQYF
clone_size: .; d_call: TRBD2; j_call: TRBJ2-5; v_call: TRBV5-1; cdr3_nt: TGCGCCAGCAGCTCTAGCGGGACGGCAGAGACCCAGTACTTC; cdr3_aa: CASSSSGTAETQYF
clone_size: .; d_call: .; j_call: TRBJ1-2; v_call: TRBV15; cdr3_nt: TGTGCCACCAGCCCGGGAAGGCGTGGCTACACCTTC; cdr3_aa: CATSPGRRGYTF
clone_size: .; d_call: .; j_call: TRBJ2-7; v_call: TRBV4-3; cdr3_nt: TGCGCCAGCAGCCAAGATCGGAGGCAGGGATTCTACGAGCAGTACTTC; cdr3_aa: CASSQDRRQGFYEQYF
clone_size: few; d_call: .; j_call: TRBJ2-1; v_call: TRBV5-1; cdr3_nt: TGCGCCAGCAGCGCCCCGGGACACATCTCCTACAATGAGCAGTTCTTC; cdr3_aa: CASSAPGHISYNEQFF
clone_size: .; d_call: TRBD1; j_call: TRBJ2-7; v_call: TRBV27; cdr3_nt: TGTGCCAGCAGTGGAGGGACAGGGGGATCCTACGAGCAGTACTTC; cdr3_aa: CASSGGTGGSYEQYF
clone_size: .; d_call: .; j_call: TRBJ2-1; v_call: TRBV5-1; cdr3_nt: TGCGCCAGCAGCTTCCCCCTAGCGAGCTACAATGAGCAGTTCTTC; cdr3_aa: CASSFPLASYNEQFF
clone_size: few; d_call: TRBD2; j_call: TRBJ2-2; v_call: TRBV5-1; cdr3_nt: TGCGCCAGCAGCCCCCTAGCGGGAGCTCTCACCGGGGAGCTGTTTTTT; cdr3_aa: CASSPLAGALTGELFF
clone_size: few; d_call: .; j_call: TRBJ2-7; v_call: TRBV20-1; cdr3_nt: TGCAGTGCTAGGCAGGGTGAGCAGTACTTC; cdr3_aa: CSARQGEQYF
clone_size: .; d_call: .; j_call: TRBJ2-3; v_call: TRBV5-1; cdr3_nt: TGCGCCAGCAGCTTGGCCATCAGCGGAAGCACAGATACGCAGTATTTT; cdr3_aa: CASSLAISGSTDTQYF
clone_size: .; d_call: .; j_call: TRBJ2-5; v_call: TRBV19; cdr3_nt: TGTGCCAGTAGTATAGGATTCAGGGTTGCGGAGACCCAGTACTTC; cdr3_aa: CASSIGFRVAETQYF
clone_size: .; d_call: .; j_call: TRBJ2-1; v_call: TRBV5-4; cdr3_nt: TGTGCCAGCACCAAACAGAGTGGTAAGCAGTTCTTC; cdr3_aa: CASTKQSGKQFF
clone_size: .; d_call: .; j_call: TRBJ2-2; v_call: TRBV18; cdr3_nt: TGTGCCAGCTCATCCAGGGTTCGTGCCGGGGAGCTGTTTTTT; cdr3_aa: CASSSRVRAGELFF
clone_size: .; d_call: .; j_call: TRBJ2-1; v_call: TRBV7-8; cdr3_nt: TGTGCCAGCAGCTCCGCCCGACTAGGGCTTATCTACAATGAGCAGTTCTTC; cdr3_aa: CASSSARLGLIYNEQFF
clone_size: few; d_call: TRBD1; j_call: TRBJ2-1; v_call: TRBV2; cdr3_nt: TGTGCCAGCACCCGGACAGGGCCCAATGAGCAGTTCTTC; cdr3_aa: CASTRTGPNEQFF
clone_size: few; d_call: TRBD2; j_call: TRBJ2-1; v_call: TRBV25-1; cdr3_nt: TGTGCCAGCCTTAGCGGGAGCTCCTACAATGAGCAGTTCTTC; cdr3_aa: CASLSGSSYNEQFF
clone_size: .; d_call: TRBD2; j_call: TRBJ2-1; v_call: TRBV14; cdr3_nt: TGTGCCAGCAGCCATGGCGGGAGTACCTACAATGAGCAGTTCTTC; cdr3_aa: CASSHGGSTYNEQFF
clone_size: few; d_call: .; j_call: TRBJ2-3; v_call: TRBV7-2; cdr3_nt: TGTGCCAGCAGCTCAATCCAGGATACGCAGTATTTT; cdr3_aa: CASSSIQDTQYF
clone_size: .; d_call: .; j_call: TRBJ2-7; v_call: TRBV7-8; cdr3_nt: TGTGCCAGCAGCTCCATATACGAGCAGTACTTC; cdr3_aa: CASSSIYEQYF
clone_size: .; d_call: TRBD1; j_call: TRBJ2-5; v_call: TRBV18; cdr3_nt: TGTGCCAGCTCTCGAAGCAGAACCGGGACAGGGGGAGAGACCCAGTACTTC; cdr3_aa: CASSRSRTGTGGETQYF
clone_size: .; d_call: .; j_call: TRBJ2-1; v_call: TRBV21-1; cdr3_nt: TGTGCCAGCAGCAAAGTAGATAGCGGGAGTGCCGACAATGAGCAGTTCTTC; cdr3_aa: CASSKVDSGSADNEQFF
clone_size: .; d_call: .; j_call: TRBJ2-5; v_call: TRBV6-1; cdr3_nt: TGTGCCAGCGGAGTGGGACAATGGGCACAAGAGACCCAGTACTTC; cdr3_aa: CASGVGQWAQETQYF
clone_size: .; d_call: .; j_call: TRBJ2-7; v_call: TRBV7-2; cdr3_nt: TGTGCCAGCAGCTTTCGGGCGGGATCAAGCTCCTACGAGCAGTACTTC; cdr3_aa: CASSFRAGSSSYEQYF
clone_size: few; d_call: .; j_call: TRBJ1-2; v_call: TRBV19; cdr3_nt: TGTGCCAGTAGGACAACAGGGCCCTACGGCTACACCTTC; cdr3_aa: CASRTTGPYGYTF
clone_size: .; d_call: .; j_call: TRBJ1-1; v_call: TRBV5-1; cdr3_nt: TGCGCCAGCAGCTTGAGGGGGGAGCCTGAAGCTTTCTTT; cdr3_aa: CASSLRGEPEAFF
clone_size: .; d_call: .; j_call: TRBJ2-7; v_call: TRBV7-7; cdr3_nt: TGTGCTAGCAGCTTAGCGCGTAGCTCCGAGCAGCACTTC; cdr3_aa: CASSLARSSEQHF
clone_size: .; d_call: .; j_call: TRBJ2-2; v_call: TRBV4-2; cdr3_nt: TGTGCCAGCAGTCCGGGACTCAACACCGGGGAGCTGTTTTTT; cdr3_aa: CASSPGLNTGELFF
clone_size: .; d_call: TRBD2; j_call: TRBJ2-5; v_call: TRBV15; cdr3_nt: TGTGCCACCAGCAGAGATCGGCTAGCGGGGGTGGAGACCCAGTACTTC; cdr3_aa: CATSRDRLAGVETQYF
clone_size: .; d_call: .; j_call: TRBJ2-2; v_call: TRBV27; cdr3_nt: TGTGCCAGCAGTACAAGAAATGGGGGCGGGGAGCTGTTTTTT; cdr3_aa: CASSTRNGGGELFF